These 18 T cell receptor beta chains came from one sample sequenced in a study of OX40 agonist ivuxolimab in advanced cancers. Repertoires were generated with immunoSEQ multiplex PCR, while TCRdb's copy carries only in-frame clones and drops some. The sample shows roughly 46,000 clones, roughly 89% of them seen only once. Source: CD4+ or CD8+ T cells sorted from blood, taken in a trial of the OX40 agonist ivuxolimab. These receptors all come from an adult with an advanced solid tumor such as melanoma, head and neck, liver or kidney cancer.

CDR3 sequence reads: CASSLTRNTEAFF. CDR3 coding DNA: TGTGCCAGCAGCTTAACCCGAAACACTGAAGCTTTCTTT. This rearrangement joins TRBV7-2 to TRBJ1-1; the D is unclear. The V gene lost 2 bases and the J gene lost 2 bases, with 6 bases spanning the gap. The length of the CDR3 is 13 residues. Germline values: CDR1 SGHTA, CDR2 FQGNSA.

This clone was observed once. The rearrangement joins TRBV9 to TRBJ2-5; 7 bases are shared with TRBD1. The CDR3 totals 14 residues. Germline V lookup: CDR1 SGDLS, CDR2 YYNGEE. With 6 bases clipped from V and 2 bases from J, the junction kept 7 bases outside the gene matches. In DNA form, the CDR3 reads TGTGCCAGCAACCAGGGACAGACACAAGAGACCCAGTACTTC. Translation: CASNQGQTQETQYF. The variable domain in full, with the rest retrieved from reference TRBV9 and TRBJ2-5, is DSGVTQTPKHLITATGQRVTLRCSPRSGDLSVYWYQQSLDQGLQFLIQYYNGEERAKGNILERFSAQQFPDLHSELNLSSLELGDSALYFCASNQGQTQETQYFGPGTRLLVL.

The chain carries TRBV28 and TRBJ1-1, with D tentatively TRBD1 (6 bases). The germline V and J ends were trimmed by 2 bases and 5 bases, with 15 bases remaining between them. This CDR3 spans 15 amino acids. Germline loops: CDR1 MDHEN, CDR2 SYDVKM. The CDR3 coding sequence is TGTGCCAGCAGTTTAGGAGGGACATGGGGGACTGAAGCTTTCTTT. Encoded protein: CASSLGGTWGTEAFF. The full variable domain, with the rest looked up from reference TRBV28 and TRBJ1-1, is DVKVTQSSRYLVKRTGEKVFLECVQDMDHENMFWYRQDPGLGLRLIYFSYDVKMKEKGDIPEGYSVSREKKERFSLILESASTNQTSMYLCASSLGGTWGTEAFFGQGTRLTVV.

CDR3 DNA: TGCGCCAGCAGCCCCAGTCAGGGGCTGCAGTACTTC. It translates to CASSPSQGLQYF. The V gene is TRBV5-1, the J gene TRBJ2-7, with D maybe TRBD1 (6 bases). Germline CDR1 SGHRS, CDR2 YFSETQ. This CDR3 is 12 amino acids long. The V end was cut by 4 bases, the J end by 9 bases, with 14 bases between. Looking up the rest from reference TRBV5-1 and TRBJ2-7 gives the full variable domain: KAGVTQTPRYLIKTRGQQVTLSCSPISGHRSVSWYQQTPGQGLQFLFEYFSETQRNKGNFPGRFSGRQFSNSRSEMNVSTLELGDSALYLCASSPSQGLQYFGPGTRLTVT.

The gene calls are TRBV5-1 and TRBJ2-3; TRBD1 aligns across 8 bases. Trimming took 4 bases from V and 4 from J; bases not matched to a gene: 2. Germline lookup yields CDR1 SGHRS and CDR2 YFSETQ. This CDR3 has 13 amino acids. The CDR3 loop is CASSVQGADTQYF. The CDR3 DNA reads as TGCGCCAGCAGCGTACAGGGGGCAGATACGCAGTATTTT.

The rearrangement joins TRBV6-5 to TRBJ2-7; D gene uncertain. V was trimmed by 6 bases and J by 5 bases, leaving 8 bases between them. The CDR3 totals 11 residues. Per the germline V gene, CDR1 is MNHEY and CDR2 is SVGAGI. The CDR3 loop is CASSDWHEQYF. CDR3 bases: TGTGCCAGCAGCGATTGGCACGAGCAGTACTTC.

The chain links TRBV18 to TRBJ2-3, with D perhaps TRBD1 (5 bases). The CDR3 spans 14 residues. Germline V gene sequence: CDR1 KGHSH, CDR2 LQKENI. V lost 4 bases and J 2 bases, leaving 10 bases between the germline ends. The CDR3 here is CASSQQVLTDTQYF. DNA of the CDR3: TGTGCCAGCTCACAACAGGTCCTCACAGATACGCAGTATTTT.

The V gene is TRBV28, the J gene TRBJ2-2; 11 bases map to TRBD2. J was trimmed by 1 base and V by 4 bases; bases with no gene match: 2. Per the germline V gene, CDR1 is MDHEN and CDR2 is SYDVKM. This CDR3 comprises 16 residues. For the CDR3, the DNA is TGTGCCAGCAGTTCCACTAGCGGGAGGAACACCGGGGAGCTGTTTTTT. This codes for CASSSTSGRNTGELFF.

This chain connects TRBV7-2 to TRBJ2-6; D unclear. The CDR3 contains 18 residues. With 3 bases removed from V and 0 bases from J, the gap between germline ends came to 15 bases. Germline V gene sequence: CDR1 SGHTA, CDR2 FQGNSA. The CDR3 here is CASSFIWVPDSGANVLTF. Written as DNA, the CDR3 is TGTGCCAGCAGCTTTATTTGGGTCCCTGACTCTGGGGCCAACGTCCTGACTTTC. Drawing the rest from reference TRBV7-2 and TRBJ2-6, the complete variable domain is GAGVSQSPSNKVTEKGKDVELRCDPISGHTALYWYRQSLGQGLEFLIYFQGNSAPDKSGLPSDRFSAERTGGSVSTLTIQRTQQEDSAVYLCASSFIWVPDSGANVLTFGAGSRLTVL.

V gene TRBV28 combines with J gene TRBJ2-7; D might be TRBD2 (5 bases). Germline V CDR1 and CDR2: MDHEN, SYDVKM. The CDR3 length is 16 residues. With 3 bases removed from V and 1 base from J, the gap between germline ends came to 16 bases. As DNA, the CDR3 is TGTGCCAGCAGTTTCGAGGGCCCTAGGGTGTCCTACGAGCAGTACTTC. As protein: CASSFEGPRVSYEQYF.

The J gene is TRBJ2-5, the V gene TRBV2; TRBD2 matches 8 bases. V lost 0 bases to trimming and J lost 5 bases; unmatched junction nucleotides: 5. Per the germline V gene, CDR1 is SNHLY and CDR2 is FYNNEI. The CDR3 consists of 15 residues. CDR3 nucleotides: TGTGCCAGCAGTGAAGCAAACGGGAGGGCGGAGACCCAGTACTTC. It codes for CASSEANGRAETQYF. Complete variable domain (other parts from reference TRBV2 and TRBJ2-5): EPEVTQTPSHQVTQMGQEVILRCVPISNHLYFYWYRQILGQKVEFLVSFYNNEISEKSEIFDDQFSVERPDGSNFTLKIRSTKLEDSAMYFCASSEANGRAETQYFGPGTRLLVL.

The chain is built from TRBV5-1 and TRBJ2-7; 8 bases align to TRBD1. Unmatched junction bases numbered 7, after V lost 0 bases and J lost 5 bases. Looked up from germline, CDR1 is SGHRS and CDR2 is YFSETQ. This CDR3 contains 15 residues. CDR3 DNA: TGCGCCAGCAGCTTGGAGGACAGGGTCGTCGACGAGCAGTACTTC. Its protein is CASSLEDRVVDEQYF.

V is TRBV30 and J is TRBJ1-1, with D perhaps TRBD1 (5 bases). Germline CDR1 GTSNPN, CDR2 SVGIG (reference sequence). This CDR3 comprises 11 residues. V gave up 1 base and J gave up 8 bases, with 8 bases separating them. The CDR3 DNA is TGTGCCTGGAGTGGAAACAGGGAAGCTTTCTTT. Protein product: CAWSGNREAFF.

The chain recombines TRBV11-3 with TRBJ1-1; no clear D gene. V gave up 4 bases and J gave up 1 base, with 10 bases separating them. Germline-derived CDR1 and CDR2 are SGHNT and YENEEA. This CDR3 spans 14 amino acids. The CDR3 sequence: CASSSNGQNTEAFF. The CDR3 nucleotides are TGTGCCAGCAGCTCCAATGGGCAGAACACTGAAGCTTTCTTT.

The chain recombines TRBV10-3 with TRBJ2-3; D is unresolved. The CDR3 runs to 15 residues. Trimming pared 6 bases from V and 0 bases from J, leaving 13 bases between. Germline lookup yields CDR1 ENHRY and CDR2 SYGVKD. The CDR3 DNA sequence: TGTGCCATCAGCGACGCACGGAAGAGCACAGATACGCAGTATTTT. This translates into CAISDARKSTDTQYF.

This chain connects TRBV5-4 to TRBJ2-1; 13 nucleotides line up with TRBD2. With V trimmed by 9 bases and J by 9 bases, 24 bases remained unmatched. In germline, CDR1 is SGHNT, CDR2 YYREEE (reference sequence). This CDR3 contains 19 residues. Here the CDR3 reads CATGIGGTSGILYMGEQFF. In nucleotides, the CDR3 is TGTGCCACCGGGATCGGCGGGACTAGCGGGATCCTGTATATGGGTGAGCAGTTCTTC. Looking up the rest from reference TRBV5-4 and TRBJ2-1 gives the full variable domain: ETGVTQSPTHLIKTRGQQVTLRCSSQSGHNTVSWYQQALGQGPQFIFQYYREEENGRGNFPPRFSGLQFPNYSSELNVNALELDDSALYLCATGIGGTSGILYMGEQFFGPGTRLTVL.

This chain links TRBV12-5 with TRBJ2-1; D tentatively fits TRBD1 or TRBD2 (5 bases each). The CDR3 contains 15 residues. Germline V lookup: CDR1 LGHNT, CDR2 FRNRAP. V was pared by 3 bases and J by 4 bases, with 13 bases between. The CDR3 DNA reads TGTGCTAGTGGTTTCTCCCGGGACCCTTACAATGAGCAGTTCTTC. This codes for CASGFSRDPYNEQFF.

This rearrangement joins TRBV9 to TRBJ2-2; weak D call: TRBD1 (6 bases). V lost 3 bases and J lost 7, with 16 bases in between. The V gene's germline CDR1 is SGDLS and CDR2 YYNGEE. The CDR3 extends over 15 amino acids. In nucleotides, the CDR3 is TGTGCCAGCAGCGCCACCTGGACAGTCCACGGGGAGCTGTTTTTT. It codes for CASSATWTVHGELFF.